This T cell receptor (beta chain) comes out of a study of blood T cells in healthy people across ages. Germline V gene sequence: CDR1 SGHTA, CDR2 FQGNSA. This CDR3 is 16 amino acids long. The second PCR ran roughly 6 to 11 cycles with a sample-barcoded 5' primer and J-beta primers. TCRdb reprocessed the 5' RACE reads with MiXCR, giving one entry per CDR3 protein. Among approximately 1,700,000 distinct CDR3 sequences listed, about 39% were seen once. The sequencing input was blood. This sequence joins TRBV7-2 and TRBJ2-7, with 12 bases that match TRBD2. TRBJ2-5 explains the end of the DNA better; the J call may be wrong. This clonotype was obtained from a human donor in good health. DNA for the CDR3: TGTGCCAGCAGACTGAATCTAGCGGGGGGGCCGGAGACCCAGTACTTC. This encodes CASRLNLAGGPETQYF.